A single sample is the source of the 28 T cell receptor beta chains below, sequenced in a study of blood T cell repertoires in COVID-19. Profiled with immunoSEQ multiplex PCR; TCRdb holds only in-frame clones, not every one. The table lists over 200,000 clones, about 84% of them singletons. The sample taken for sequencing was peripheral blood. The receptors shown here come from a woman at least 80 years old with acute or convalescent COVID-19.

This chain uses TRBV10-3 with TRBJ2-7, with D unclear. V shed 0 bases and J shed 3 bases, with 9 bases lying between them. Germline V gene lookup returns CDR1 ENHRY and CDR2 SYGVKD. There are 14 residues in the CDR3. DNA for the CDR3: TGTGCCATCAGTGAGTCGCCAGTCCTCTACGAGCAGTACTTC. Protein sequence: CAISESPVLYEQYF.

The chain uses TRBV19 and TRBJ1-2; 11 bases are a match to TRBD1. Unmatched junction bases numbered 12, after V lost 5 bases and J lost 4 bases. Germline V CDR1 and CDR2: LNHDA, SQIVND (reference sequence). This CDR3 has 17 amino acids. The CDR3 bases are TGTGCCAGTAGTCTCCAAGGACAGGGGGCGCATGGCTATGGCTACACCTTC. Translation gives CASSLQGQGAHGYGYTF.

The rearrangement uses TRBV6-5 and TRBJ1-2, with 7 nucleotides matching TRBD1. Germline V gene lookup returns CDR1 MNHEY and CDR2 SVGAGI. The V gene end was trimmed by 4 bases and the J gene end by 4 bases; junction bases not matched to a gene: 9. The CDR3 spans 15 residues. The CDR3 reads CASSSSGGEGYGYTF. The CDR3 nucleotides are TGTGCCAGCAGTTCGTCAGGGGGAGAGGGCTATGGCTACACCTTC.

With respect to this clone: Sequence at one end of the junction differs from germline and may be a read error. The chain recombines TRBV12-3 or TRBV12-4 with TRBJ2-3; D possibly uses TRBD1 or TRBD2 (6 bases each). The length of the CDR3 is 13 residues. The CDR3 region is CASTLGGPDTQYF. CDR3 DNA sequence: TGTGCCAGCACTTTAGGGGGGCCAGATACGCAGTATTTT.

CDR3 DNA: TGTGCCACCAGTGATGGACGGACTACTACCTACGAGCAGTACTTC. Translation: CATSDGRTTTYEQYF. This chain uses TRBV24-1 with TRBJ2-7; tentatively, D is TRBD2 (6 bases). CDR1 and CDR2 (germline): KGHDR, SFDVKD. Trimming removed 3 bases from V and 2 bases from J, with 13 bases in between. The length of the CDR3 is 15 residues.

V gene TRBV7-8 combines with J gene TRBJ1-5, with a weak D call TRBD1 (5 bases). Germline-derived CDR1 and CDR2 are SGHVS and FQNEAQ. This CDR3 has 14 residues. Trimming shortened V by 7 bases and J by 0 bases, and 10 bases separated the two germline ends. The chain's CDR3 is CASTGGYSNQPQHF. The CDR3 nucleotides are TGTGCCAGCACGGGGGGTTATAGCAATCAGCCCCAGCATTTT.

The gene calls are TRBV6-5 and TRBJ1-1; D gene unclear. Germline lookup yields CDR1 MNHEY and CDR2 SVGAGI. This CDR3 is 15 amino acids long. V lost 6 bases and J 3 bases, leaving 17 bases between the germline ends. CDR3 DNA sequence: TGTGCCAGCAGCTCTCCTAGGGAGGCGCACACTGAAGCTTTCTTT. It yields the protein CASSSPREAHTEAFF.

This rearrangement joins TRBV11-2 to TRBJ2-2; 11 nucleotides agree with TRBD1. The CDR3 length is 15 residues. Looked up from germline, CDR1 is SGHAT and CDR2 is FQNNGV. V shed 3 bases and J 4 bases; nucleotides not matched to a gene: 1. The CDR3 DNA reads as TGTGCCAGCAGCTTTGGGACAGGGGGCACCGGGGAGCTGTTTTTT. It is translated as CASSFGTGGTGELFF.

The CDR3 is CSVETLAGGPLEQFF. The CDR3 bases are TGCAGCGTTGAAACGCTAGCGGGAGGGCCCCTTGAGCAGTTCTTC. The gene calls are TRBV29-1 and TRBJ2-1, with TRBD2 matching over 12 bases. Trimming removed 2 bases from V and 9 bases from J; junction bases left unmatched: 8. The CDR3 length is 15 residues. The germline V gene has CDR1 SQVTM and CDR2 ANQGSEA.

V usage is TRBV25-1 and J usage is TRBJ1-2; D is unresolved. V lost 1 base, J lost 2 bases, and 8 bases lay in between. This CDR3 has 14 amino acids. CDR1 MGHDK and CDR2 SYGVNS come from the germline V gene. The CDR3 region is CASSESPNNYGYTF. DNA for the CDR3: TGTGCCAGCAGTGAATCCCCTAACAACTATGGCTACACCTTC.

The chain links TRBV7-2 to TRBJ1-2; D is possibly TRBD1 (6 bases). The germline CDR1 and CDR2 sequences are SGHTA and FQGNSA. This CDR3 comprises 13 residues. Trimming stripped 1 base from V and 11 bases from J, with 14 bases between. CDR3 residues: CASSLVAGDGYTF. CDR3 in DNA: TGTGCCAGCAGCTTAGTGGCAGGGGACGGGTACACCTTC.

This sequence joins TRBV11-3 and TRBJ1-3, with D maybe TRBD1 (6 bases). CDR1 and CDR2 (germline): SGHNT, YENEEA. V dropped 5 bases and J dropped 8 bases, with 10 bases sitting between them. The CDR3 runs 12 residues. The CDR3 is CASSRDTDTIYF. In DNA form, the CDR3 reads TGTGCCAGCAGCCGGGACACCGACACCATATATTTT.

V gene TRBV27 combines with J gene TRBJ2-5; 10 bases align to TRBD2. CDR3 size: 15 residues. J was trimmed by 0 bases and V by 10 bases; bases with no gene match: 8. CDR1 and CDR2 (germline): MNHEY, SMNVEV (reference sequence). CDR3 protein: CANSRTSGYQETQYF. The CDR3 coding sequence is TGTGCCAACTCTCGGACTAGCGGATACCAAGAGACCCAGTACTTC.

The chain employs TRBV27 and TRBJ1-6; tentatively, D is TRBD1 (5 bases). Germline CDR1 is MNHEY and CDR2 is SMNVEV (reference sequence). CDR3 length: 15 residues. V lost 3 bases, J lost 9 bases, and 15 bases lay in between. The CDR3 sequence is CASSFWQGLGSPLHF. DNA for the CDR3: TGTGCCAGCAGTTTCTGGCAGGGATTAGGTTCACCCCTCCACTTT.

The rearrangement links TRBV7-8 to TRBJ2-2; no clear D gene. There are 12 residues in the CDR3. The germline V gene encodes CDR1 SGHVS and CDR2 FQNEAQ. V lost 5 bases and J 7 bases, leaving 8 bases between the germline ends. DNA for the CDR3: TGTGCCAGCAGCATAGTCGGCGGGGAGCTGTTTTTT. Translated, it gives CASSIVGGELFF. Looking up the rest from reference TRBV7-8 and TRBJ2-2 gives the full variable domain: GAGVSQSPRYKVAKRGQDVALRCDPISGHVSLFWYQQALGQGPEFLTYFQNEAQLDKSGLPSDRFFAERPEGSVSTLKIQRTQQEDSAVYLCASSIVGGELFFGEGSRLTVL.

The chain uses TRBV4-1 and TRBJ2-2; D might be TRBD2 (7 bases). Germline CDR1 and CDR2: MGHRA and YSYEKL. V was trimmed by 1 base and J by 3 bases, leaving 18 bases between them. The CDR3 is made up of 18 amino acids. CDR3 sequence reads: CASSQVGGPNPYTGELFF. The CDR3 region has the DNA TGCGCCAGCAGCCAAGTGGGGGGGCCGAACCCCTACACCGGGGAGCTGTTTTTT.

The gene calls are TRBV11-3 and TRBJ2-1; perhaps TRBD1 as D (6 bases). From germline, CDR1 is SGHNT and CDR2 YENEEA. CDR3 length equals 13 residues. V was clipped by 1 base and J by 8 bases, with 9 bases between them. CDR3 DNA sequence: TGTGCCAGCAGCTTAGGCAGGGGCGATGAGCAGTTCTTC. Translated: CASSLGRGDEQFF. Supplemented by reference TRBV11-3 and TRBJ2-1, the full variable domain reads EAGVVQSPRYKIIEKKQPVAFWCNPISGHNTLYWYLQNLGQGPELLIRYENEEAVDDSQLPKDRFSAERLKGVDSTLKIQPAELGDSAVYLCASSLGRGDEQFFGPGTRLTVL.

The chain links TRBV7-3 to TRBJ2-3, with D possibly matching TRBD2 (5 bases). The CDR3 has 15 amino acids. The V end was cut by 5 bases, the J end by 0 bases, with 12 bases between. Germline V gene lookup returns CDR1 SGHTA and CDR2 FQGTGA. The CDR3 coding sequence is TGTGCCAGCAGCACCGGGGAAACTAGCACAGATACGCAGTATTTT. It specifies CASSTGETSTDTQYF.

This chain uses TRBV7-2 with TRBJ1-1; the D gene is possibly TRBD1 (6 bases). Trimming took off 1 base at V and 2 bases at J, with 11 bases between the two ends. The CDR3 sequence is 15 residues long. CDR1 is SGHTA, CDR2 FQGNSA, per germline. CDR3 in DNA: TGTGCCAGCAGCTTAGGATCAGGGGTCAACACTGAAGCTTTCTTT. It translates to CASSLGSGVNTEAFF. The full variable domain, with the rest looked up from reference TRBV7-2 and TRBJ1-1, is GAGVSQSPSNKVTEKGKDVELRCDPISGHTALYWYRQSLGQGLEFLIYFQGNSAPDKSGLPSDRFSAERTGGSVSTLTIQRTQQEDSAVYLCASSLGSGVNTEAFFGQGTRLTVV.

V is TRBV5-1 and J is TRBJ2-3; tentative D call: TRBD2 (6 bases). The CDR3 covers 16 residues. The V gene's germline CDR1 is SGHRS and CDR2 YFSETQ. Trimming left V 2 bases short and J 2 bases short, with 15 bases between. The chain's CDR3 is CASSLPLAEFTDTQYF. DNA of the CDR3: TGCGCCAGCAGCTTACCTTTAGCGGAGTTCACAGATACGCAGTATTTT.

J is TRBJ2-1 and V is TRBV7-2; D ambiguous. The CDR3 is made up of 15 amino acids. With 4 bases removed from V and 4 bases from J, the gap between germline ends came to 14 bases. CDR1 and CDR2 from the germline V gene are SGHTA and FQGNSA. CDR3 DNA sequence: TGTGCCAGCAGCTCCGCCACATATCTTTACAATGAGCAGTTCTTC. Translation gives CASSSATYLYNEQFF.

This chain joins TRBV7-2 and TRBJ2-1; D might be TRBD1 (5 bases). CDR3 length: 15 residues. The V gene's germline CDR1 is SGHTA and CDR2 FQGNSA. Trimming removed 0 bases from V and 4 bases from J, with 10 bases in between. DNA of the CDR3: TGTGCCAGCAGCTTAGCGCAGGGTACTTACAATGAGCAGTTCTTC. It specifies CASSLAQGTYNEQFF.

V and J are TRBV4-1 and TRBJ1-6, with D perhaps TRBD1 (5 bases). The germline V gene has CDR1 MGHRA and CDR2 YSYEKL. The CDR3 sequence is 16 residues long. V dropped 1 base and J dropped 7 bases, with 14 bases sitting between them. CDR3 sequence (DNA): TGCGCCAGCAGCCAAGTTTCTTCGGCAGGGAATTCACCCCTCCACTTT. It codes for CASSQVSSAGNSPLHF.

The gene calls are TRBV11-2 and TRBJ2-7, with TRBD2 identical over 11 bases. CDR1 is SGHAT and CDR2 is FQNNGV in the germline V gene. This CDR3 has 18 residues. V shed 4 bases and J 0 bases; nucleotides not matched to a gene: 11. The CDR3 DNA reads TGTGCCAGCAGCTCCGGGACTAGCGGACGATTCAGCTCCTACGAGCAGTACTTC. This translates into CASSSGTSGRFSSYEQYF.

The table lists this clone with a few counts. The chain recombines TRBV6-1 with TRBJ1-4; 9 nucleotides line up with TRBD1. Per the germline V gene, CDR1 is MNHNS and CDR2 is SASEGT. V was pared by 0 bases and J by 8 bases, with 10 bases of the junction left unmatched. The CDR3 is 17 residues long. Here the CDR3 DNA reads TGTGCCAGCAGTGAAGCGGGGTTGGGACAGGGTCGCGAAAAACTGTTTTTT. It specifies CASSEAGLGQGREKLFF.

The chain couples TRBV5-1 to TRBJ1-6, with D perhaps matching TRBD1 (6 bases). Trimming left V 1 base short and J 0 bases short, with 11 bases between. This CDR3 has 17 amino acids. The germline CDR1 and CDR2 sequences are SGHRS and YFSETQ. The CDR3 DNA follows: TGCGCCAGCAGCTTGACCCCAGGGGCCTCCTATAATTCACCCCTCCACTTT. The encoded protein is CASSLTPGASYNSPLHF.

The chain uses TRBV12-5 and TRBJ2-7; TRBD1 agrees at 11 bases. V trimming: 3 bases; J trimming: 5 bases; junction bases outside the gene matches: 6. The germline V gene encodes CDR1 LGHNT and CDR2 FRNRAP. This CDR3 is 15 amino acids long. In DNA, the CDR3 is TGTGCTAGTGGTTTTGGGGGGACAGGGGGTAACGAGCAGTACTTC. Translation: CASGFGGTGGNEQYF. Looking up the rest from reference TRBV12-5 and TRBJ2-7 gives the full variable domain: DARVTQTPRHKVTEMGQEVTMRCQPILGHNTVFWYRQTMMQGLELLAYFRNRAPLDDSGMPKDRFSAEMPDATLATLKIQPSEPRDSAVYFCASGFGGTGGNEQYFGPGTRLTVT.

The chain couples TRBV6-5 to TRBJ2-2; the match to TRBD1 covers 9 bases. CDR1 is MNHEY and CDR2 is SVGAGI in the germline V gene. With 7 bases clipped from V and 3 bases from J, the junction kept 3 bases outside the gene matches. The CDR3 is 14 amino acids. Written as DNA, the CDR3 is TGTGCCAGCAACACAGGGGGCGACACCGGGGAGCTGTTTTTT. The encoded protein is CASNTGGDTGELFF.